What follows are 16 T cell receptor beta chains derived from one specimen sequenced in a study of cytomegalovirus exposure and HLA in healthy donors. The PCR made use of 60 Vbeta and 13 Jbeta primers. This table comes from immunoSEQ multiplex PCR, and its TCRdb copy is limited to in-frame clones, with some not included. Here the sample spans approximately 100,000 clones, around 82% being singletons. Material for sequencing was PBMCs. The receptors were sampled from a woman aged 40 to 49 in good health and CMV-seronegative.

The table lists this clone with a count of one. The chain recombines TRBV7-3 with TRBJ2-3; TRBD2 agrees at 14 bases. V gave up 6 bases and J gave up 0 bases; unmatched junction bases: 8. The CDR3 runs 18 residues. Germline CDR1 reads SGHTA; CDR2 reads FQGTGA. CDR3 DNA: TGTGCCAGCAGGACTGGACTAGCGGGAGGTCGAAGCACAGATACGCAGTATTTT. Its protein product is CASRTGLAGGRSTDTQYF.

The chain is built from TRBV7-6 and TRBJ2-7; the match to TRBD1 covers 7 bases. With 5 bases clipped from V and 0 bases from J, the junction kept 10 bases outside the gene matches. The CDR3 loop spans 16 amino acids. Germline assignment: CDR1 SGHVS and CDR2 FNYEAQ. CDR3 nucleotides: TGTGCCAGCAGCCCAGGGGCCGGGACAGTCTCCTACGAGCAGTACTTC. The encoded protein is CASSPGAGTVSYEQYF.

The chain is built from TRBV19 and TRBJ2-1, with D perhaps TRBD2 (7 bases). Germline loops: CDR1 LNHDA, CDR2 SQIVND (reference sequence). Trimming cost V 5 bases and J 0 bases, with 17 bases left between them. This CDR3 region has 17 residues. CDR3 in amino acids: CASSGRGGGFSYNEQFF. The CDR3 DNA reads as TGTGCCAGTAGTGGACGAGGGGGGGGTTTCTCCTACAATGAGCAGTTCTTC.

CDR3 sequence: CASSARGGPGLAPRFF. The CDR3 nucleotides are TGTGCCAGCAGCGCCCGGGGGGGTCCGGGACTAGCCCCCCGGTTCTTC. The rearrangement uses TRBV9 and TRBJ2-1; 9 bases are a match to TRBD2. This CDR3 spans 16 amino acids. The V segment lost 3 bases and the J segment 15 bases; nucleotides outside the gene matches: 19. Germline V CDR1 and CDR2: SGDLS, YYNGEE.

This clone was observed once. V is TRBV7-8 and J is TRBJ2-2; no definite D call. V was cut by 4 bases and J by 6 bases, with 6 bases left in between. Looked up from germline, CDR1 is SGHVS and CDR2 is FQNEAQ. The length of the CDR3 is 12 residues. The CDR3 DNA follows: TGTGCCAGCAGCTCCTTCCCCGGGGAGCTGTTTTTT. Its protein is CASSSFPGELFF.

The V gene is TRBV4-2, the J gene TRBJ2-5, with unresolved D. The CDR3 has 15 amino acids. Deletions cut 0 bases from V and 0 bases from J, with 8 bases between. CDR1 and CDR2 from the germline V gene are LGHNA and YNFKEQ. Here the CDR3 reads CASSQDYTDQETQYF. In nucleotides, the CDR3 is TGTGCCAGCAGCCAAGATTACACAGACCAAGAGACCCAGTACTTC.

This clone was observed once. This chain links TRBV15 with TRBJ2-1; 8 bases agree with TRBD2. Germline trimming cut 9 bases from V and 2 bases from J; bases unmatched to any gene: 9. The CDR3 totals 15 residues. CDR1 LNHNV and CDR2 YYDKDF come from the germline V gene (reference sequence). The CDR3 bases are TGTGCCACGCACCTGGCGGGAGGCACCTACAATGAGCAGTTCTTC. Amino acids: CATHLAGGTYNEQFF.

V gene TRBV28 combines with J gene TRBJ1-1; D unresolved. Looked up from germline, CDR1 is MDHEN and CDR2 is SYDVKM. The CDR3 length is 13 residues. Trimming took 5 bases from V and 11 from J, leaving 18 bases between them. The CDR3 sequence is CASSSYPPGKAFF. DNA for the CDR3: TGTGCCAGCAGTAGTTATCCCCCGGGTAAGGCTTTCTTT.

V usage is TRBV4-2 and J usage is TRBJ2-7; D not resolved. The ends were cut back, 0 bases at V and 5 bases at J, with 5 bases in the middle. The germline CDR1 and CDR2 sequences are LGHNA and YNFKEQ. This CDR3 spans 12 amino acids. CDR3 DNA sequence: TGTGCCAGCAGCCAAGAGAGAAACGAGCAGTACTTC. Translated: CASSQERNEQYF.

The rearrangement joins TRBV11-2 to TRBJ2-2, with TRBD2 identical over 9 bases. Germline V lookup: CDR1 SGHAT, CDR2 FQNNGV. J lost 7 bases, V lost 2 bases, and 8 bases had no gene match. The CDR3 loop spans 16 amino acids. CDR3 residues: CASSLLVAGEGGELFF. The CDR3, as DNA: TGTGCCAGCAGCTTATTGGTAGCGGGAGAGGGCGGGGAGCTGTTTTTT.

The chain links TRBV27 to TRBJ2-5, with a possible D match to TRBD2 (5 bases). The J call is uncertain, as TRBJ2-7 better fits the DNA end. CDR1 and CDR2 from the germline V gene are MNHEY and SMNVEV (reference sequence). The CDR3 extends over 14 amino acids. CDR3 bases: TGTGCCAGCTGCCGTGAGGGAGATTCCTACGAGCAGTACTTC. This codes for CASCREGDSYEQYF.

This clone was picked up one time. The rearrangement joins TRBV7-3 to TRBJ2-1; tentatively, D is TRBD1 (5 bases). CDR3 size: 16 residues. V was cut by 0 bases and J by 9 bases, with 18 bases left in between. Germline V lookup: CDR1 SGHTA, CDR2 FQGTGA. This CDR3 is CASSLTLARAQGEQFF. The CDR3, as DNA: TGTGCCAGCAGCTTAACCCTGGCCAGGGCCCAGGGTGAGCAGTTCTTC.

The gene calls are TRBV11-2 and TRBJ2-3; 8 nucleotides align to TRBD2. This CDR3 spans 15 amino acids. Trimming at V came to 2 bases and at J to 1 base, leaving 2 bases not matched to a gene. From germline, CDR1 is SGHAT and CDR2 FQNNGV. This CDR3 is CASSLQLAGTDTQYF. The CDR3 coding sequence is TGTGCCAGCAGCTTACAACTAGCGGGCACAGATACGCAGTATTTT. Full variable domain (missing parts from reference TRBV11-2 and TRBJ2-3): EAGVAQSPRYKIIEKRQSVAFWCNPISGHATLYWYQQILGQGPKLLIQFQNNGVVDDSQLPKDRFSAERLKGVDSTLKIQPAKLEDSAVYLCASSLQLAGTDTQYFGPGTRLTVL.

The DNA for the CDR3 is TGTGCCAGCACCCCGTCTATAACGAGGAACACTGAAGCTTTCTTT. Translating gives CASTPSITRNTEAFF. The V gene is TRBV6-6, the J gene TRBJ1-1; D not certain. This CDR3 has 15 amino acids. Looked up from germline, CDR1 is MNHNY and CDR2 is SVGAGI (reference sequence). V gave up 7 bases and J gave up 1 base, with 16 bases separating them.

CDR3 residues: CASSAIETQYF. The CDR3 region has the DNA TGTGCCAGCAGTGCTATAGAGACCCAGTACTTC. The V gene is TRBV2, the J gene TRBJ2-5, with D unresolved. The V gene's germline CDR1 is SNHLY and CDR2 FYNNEI. The CDR3 spans 11 residues. The germline V and J ends were trimmed by 4 bases and 4 bases, with 4 bases remaining between them.

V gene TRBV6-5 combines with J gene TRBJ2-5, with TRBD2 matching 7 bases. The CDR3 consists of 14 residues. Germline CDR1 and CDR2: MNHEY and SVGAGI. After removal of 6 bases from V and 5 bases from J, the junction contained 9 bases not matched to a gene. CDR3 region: CASRVAGRRETQYF. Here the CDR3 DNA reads TGTGCCAGCAGGGTAGCGGGTCGGCGGGAGACCCAGTACTTC.